The clone carrying this TCR beta chain has ten or more counts. What it binds is not known. The sample originates from a study of identical twins. The authors used template switching to add a universal primer site and gave cDNA unique molecular identifiers. MiXCR, applied by TCRdb to the 5' RACE reads, yields one record per CDR3 protein. The sample carries hundreds of thousands of distinct CDR3 sequences, 9% to 15% recorded once. Findings and limits, study-wide: Insertion counts were lower in abundant cord blood beta clonotypes, a trend that memory repertoires did not show.

CDR3 length equals 14 residues. Germline CDR1 SGHAT, CDR2 FQNNGV. Trimming removed 0 bases from V and 8 bases from J, with 11 bases in between. The same sample was also studied in work on yellow fever vaccine responses in identical twins.

The chain has TRBV11-2 and TRBJ2-1; unclear D gene. Sequenced sample: CD8+ T cells sorted from blood. This TCR came from a woman aged 18-30 years in good health. CDR3 in DNA: TGTGCCAGCAGCTTAGACGAGAAGCTCTATGAGCAGTTCTTC. Its translation: CASSLDEKLYEQFF.